A single sample gave rise to the 23 T cell receptor beta chains below, sequenced in a study of control samples from healthy donors and cancer patients. Sequencing used immunoSEQ multiplex PCR; TCRdb keeps in-frame clones, though not all of them. The sample contains approximately 49,000 clones, about 86% of which appear only once. Material: PBMCs. These receptors all come from a woman between 50 and 59 years old with lung cancer.

This chain links TRBV7-2 with TRBJ1-2, with D possibly being TRBD1 (6 bases). Germline CDR1 SGHTA, CDR2 FQGNSA. V was clipped by 6 bases and J by 0 bases, with 17 bases between them. This CDR3 has 16 amino acids. CDR3 sequence: CASRPRRDTPNYGYTF. The CDR3 nucleotides read TGTGCCAGCAGACCACGACGGGACACCCCTAACTATGGCTACACCTTC. The full variable domain, in which reference TRBV7-2 and TRBJ1-2 provide the parts outside the CDR3, is GAGVSQSPSNKVTEKGKDVELRCDPISGHTALYWYRQSLGQGLEFLIYFQGNSAPDKSGLPSDRFSAERTGGSVSTLTIQRTQQEDSAVYLCASRPRRDTPNYGYTFGSGTRLTVV.

Points on this clone: This specimen includes other DNA sequences encoding the same CDR3. This chain joins TRBV30 and TRBJ2-6, with 8 bases identical to TRBD2. With 0 bases clipped from V and 4 bases from J, the junction kept 5 bases outside the gene matches. Germline CDR1 GTSNPN, CDR2 SVGIG (reference sequence). The CDR3 loop spans 16 amino acids. CDR3 loop: CAWSVRGGPGANVLTF. CDR3 DNA: TGTGCCTGGAGTGTACGGGGGGGCCCCGGGGCCAACGTCCTGACTTTC.

This chain joins TRBV9 and TRBJ1-2, with D possibly matching TRBD1 (6 bases). This CDR3 spans 14 amino acids. Germline CDR1 reads SGDLS; CDR2 reads YYNGEE. V dropped 4 bases and J dropped 4 bases, with 14 bases sitting between them. The CDR3 DNA follows: TGTGCCAGCAGCCCTCGGGGAGGGGGCTATGGCTACACCTTC. Its translation is CASSPRGGGYGYTF.

The chain links TRBV21-1 to TRBJ2-7. TRBV21-1 is classified as a pseudogene. This CDR3 comprises 15 residues. The chain's CDR3 is CASSKGTGANYEQYF. CDR3 bases: TGTGCCAGCAGCAAGGGGACGGGGGCCAACTACGAGCAGTACTTC.

V is TRBV4-3 and J is TRBJ2-1; TRBD2 matches at 8 bases. The CDR3 is 15 residues long. The germline V gene has CDR1 LGHNA and CDR2 YSLEER. With 1 base clipped from V and 8 bases from J, the junction kept 7 bases outside the gene matches. In nucleotides, the CDR3 is TGCGCCAGCAGCCAAGTAGTCGGGGGGGCAGATGAGCAGTTCTTC. As protein: CASSQVVGGADEQFF.

The chain uses TRBV19 and TRBJ2-1; no clear D gene. V lost 5 bases and J lost 3, with 11 bases in between. CDR3 length: 14 residues. Germline loops: CDR1 LNHDA, CDR2 SQIVND (reference sequence). This CDR3 is CASSSSGFYNEQFF. CDR3 nucleotide sequence: TGTGCCAGTAGTTCTTCCGGGTTCTACAATGAGCAGTTCTTC.

The table lists this clone with a few counts. The gene calls are TRBV7-2 and TRBJ2-2, with TRBD2 matching 8 bases. The CDR3 covers 17 residues. CDR1 and CDR2 from the germline V gene are SGHTA and FQGNSA. Trimming at V came to 3 bases and at J to 5 bases, leaving 11 bases not matched to a gene. The CDR3 bases are TGTGCCAGCAGCTTTGAATACGGGGGGGCGTTGACCGGGGAGCTGTTTTTT. This translates into CASSFEYGGALTGELFF.

The chain is built from TRBV7-2 and TRBJ2-5; the D call may be TRBD1 or TRBD2 (5 bases each). Germline V lookup: CDR1 SGHTA, CDR2 FQGNSA. Trimming took off 6 bases at V and 7 bases at J, with 18 bases between the two ends. The length of the CDR3 is 14 residues. CDR3 sequence: CASRPGPALLTQYF. The CDR3 nucleotides read TGTGCCAGCAGACCGGGACCCGCCCTCCTGACCCAGTACTTC.

This clone was seen just once. CDR3 coding DNA: TGCGCCAGCAGCCAAGGTGTGACAGCGAACACCGGGGAGCTGTTTTTT. Its translation: CASSQGVTANTGELFF. The chain recombines TRBV4-3 with TRBJ2-2, with a weak D call TRBD1 (5 bases). Germline CDR1 is LGHNA and CDR2 is YSLEER. The CDR3 is 16 residues long. Trimming took off 1 base at V and 0 bases at J, with 9 bases between the two ends.

The J gene is TRBJ2-7, the V gene TRBV27; TRBD1 aligns across 9 bases. The junction had 5 bases not matched to a gene; V was cut back by 6 bases and J by 5 bases. Germline CDR1 is MNHEY and CDR2 is SMNVEV (reference sequence). CDR3 length equals 13 residues. As DNA, the CDR3 is TGTGCCAGCAGCGGACAGGGGCGGCACGAGCAGTACTTC. Translating it yields CASSGQGRHEQYF.

The V gene is TRBV15, the J gene TRBJ1-2; D is undetermined. The CDR3 spans 13 residues. Germline assignment: CDR1 LNHNV and CDR2 YYDKDF (reference sequence). V was trimmed by 0 bases and J by 1 base, leaving 3 bases between them. This CDR3 reads CATSRDSNYGYTF. The CDR3 nucleotides read TGTGCCACCAGCAGAGATAGTAACTATGGCTACACCTTC.

CDR3 nucleotide sequence: TGTGCCAGCAGCTGGGACCGGGACCCCGGAAACACCATATATTTT. It is translated as CASSWDRDPGNTIYF. This chain links TRBV11-3 with TRBJ1-3, with D possibly being TRBD1 (5 bases). Germline CDR1 reads SGHNT; CDR2 reads YENEEA. V was shortened by 4 bases and J by 4 bases, with 14 bases between the two germline ends. The CDR3 length is 15 residues. Full variable domain (rest looked up from reference TRBV11-3 and TRBJ1-3): EAGVVQSPRYKIIEKKQPVAFWCNPISGHNTLYWYLQNLGQGPELLIRYENEEAVDDSQLPKDRFSAERLKGVDSTLKIQPAELGDSAVYLCASSWDRDPGNTIYFGEGSWLTVV.

The chain uses TRBV6-6 and TRBJ2-6; 9 bases agree with TRBD1. Germline loops: CDR1 MNHNY, CDR2 SVGAGI (reference sequence). V trimming: 5 bases; J trimming: 1 base; junction bases outside the gene matches: 6. The CDR3 sequence is 17 residues long. DNA for the CDR3: TGTGCCAGCAGTCCACGGACAGGGGAGTCTGGGGCCAACGTCCTGACTTTC. Its protein is CASSPRTGESGANVLTF.

The chain uses TRBV9 and TRBJ1-1, with unresolved D. The CDR3 covers 13 residues. Germline CDR1 reads SGDLS; CDR2 reads YYNGEE. Trimming left V 0 bases short and J 2 bases short, with 5 bases between. The CDR3, as DNA: TGTGCCAGCAGCGTAGACAGTAACACTGAAGCTTTCTTT. It yields the protein CASSVDSNTEAFF.

The rearrangement uses TRBV30 and TRBJ2-1; possible D gene TRBD1, 6 bases. Germline V gene sequence: CDR1 GTSNPN, CDR2 SVGIG (reference sequence). The CDR3 is 15 amino acids. Trimming removed 0 bases at V and 0 bases at J, with 9 bases between. This chain's CDR3 is CAWSVRGGSYNEQFF. CDR3 nucleotide sequence: TGTGCCTGGAGTGTTAGAGGGGGCTCCTACAATGAGCAGTTCTTC.

Worth noting for this clone: The sample carries other DNA sequences with the same CDR3. The chain joins TRBV7-9 to TRBJ2-7, with D unresolved. Germline V CDR1 and CDR2: SEHNR, FQNEAQ (reference sequence). The CDR3 covers 14 residues. Trimming cost V 5 bases and J 3 bases, with 14 bases left between them. The CDR3 DNA is TGTGCCAGCAGCCCCACCGGCGGCAGCTACGAGCAGTACTTC. As protein: CASSPTGGSYEQYF.

Here the CDR3 DNA reads TGCAGCGTTGAAAAGGGCTCTAACTATGGCTACACCTTC. Protein sequence: CSVEKGSNYGYTF. This rearrangement joins TRBV29-1 to TRBJ1-2, with D unclear. The CDR3 loop spans 13 amino acids. Trimming pared 2 bases from V and 0 bases from J, leaving 7 bases between. Germline CDR1 SQVTM, CDR2 ANQGSEA.

This chain connects TRBV6-5 to TRBJ2-7, with 9 bases identical to TRBD1. The V gene end was trimmed by 4 bases and the J gene end by 4 bases; junction bases not matched to a gene: 8. Germline V gives CDR1 MNHEY, CDR2 SVGAGI. The CDR3 has 15 residues. The chain's CDR3 is CASSSPGQGFYEQYF. The CDR3 DNA reads TGTGCCAGCAGTTCTCCGGGACAGGGTTTTTACGAGCAGTACTTC.

The rearrangement joins TRBV4-1 to TRBJ1-1; 10 bases agree with TRBD1. There are 17 residues in the CDR3. Unmatched junction bases numbered 7, after V lost 2 bases and J lost 1 base. Germline V gene lookup returns CDR1 MGHRA and CDR2 YSYEKL. CDR3 bases: TGCGCCAGCAGCCAAAAGAGGGGGGACAGGGGGAACACTGAAGCTTTCTTT. Its translation: CASSQKRGDRGNTEAFF.

The chain employs TRBV3-1 (or the pseudogene TRBV3-2) and TRBJ2-2; no clear D gene. Trimming removed 3 bases from V and 4 bases from J, with 6 bases in between. The CDR3 runs to 13 residues. Per germline, CDR1 LGHDT and CDR2 YNNKEL (reference sequence). The CDR3 spells CASSHRVTGELFF. DNA for the CDR3: TGTGCCAGCAGCCATCGGGTCACCGGGGAGCTGTTTTTT.

The chain joins TRBV4-2 to TRBJ1-3, with TRBD1 as a possible D gene (6 bases). The CDR3 has 17 amino acids. CDR1 and CDR2 from the germline V gene are LGHNA and YNFKEQ. V lost 0 bases and J lost 3, with 15 bases in between. The CDR3 region has the DNA TGTGCCAGCAGCCAAGAAACGGGGGCGGGGGGTGGAAACACCATATATTTT. This translates into CASSQETGAGGGNTIYF.

This clone is medium-sized by share. This sequence joins TRBV7-8 and TRBJ1-2, with D possibly being TRBD1 (5 bases). With 5 bases removed from V and 6 bases from J, the gap between germline ends came to 19 bases. Per the germline V gene, CDR1 is SGHVS and CDR2 is FQNEAQ. The CDR3 runs 15 residues. This chain's CDR3 is CASSGLREGQDGYTF. For the CDR3, the DNA is TGTGCCAGCAGCGGGCTTAGGGAGGGGCAGGATGGCTACACCTTC.

This clone was observed a handful of times. The chain uses TRBV6-2 or TRBV6-3 and TRBJ2-7; 8 bases agree with TRBD1. The CDR3 is 14 amino acids. CDR1 and CDR2 from the germline V gene are MNHEY and SVGEGT. The junction had 8 bases not matched to a gene; V was cut back by 5 bases and J by 5 bases. CDR3 loop: CASSRGQAQNEQYF. CDR3 in DNA: TGTGCCAGCAGTCGGGGACAGGCGCAGAACGAGCAGTACTTC.